Sequencing of this T cell receptor beta chain was carried out in a study of early T cells in non-severe SARS-CoV-2 infection. Germline V gene sequence: CDR1 SGHAT, CDR2 FQNNGV. The CDR3 is 14 amino acids. Losses at the gene ends were 7 bases for V and 0 bases for J; bases not matched to a gene: 4. TCRdb used MiXCR to reprocess the 5' RACE reads, holding one entry per CDR3 protein. The data contain 40,000 to 60,000 distinct CDR3 sequences, about an eighth of them singletons. This clonotype was found many times. Source material: whole blood. This receptor was identified in an adult who was a healthcare worker with PCR-confirmed SARS-CoV-2 infection or an uninfected control (not recorded which). The rearrangement links TRBV11-2 to TRBJ1-1, with 8 positions matching TRBD1. CDR3 region: CASNNRGVNTEAFF. CDR3 DNA sequence: TGTGCCAGCAACAACAGGGGGGTGAACACTGAAGCTTTCTTT. Supplemented by reference TRBV11-2 and TRBJ1-1, the full variable domain reads EAGVAQSPRYKIIEKRQSVAFWCNPISGHATLYWYQQILGQGPKLLIQFQNNGVVDDSQLPKDRFSAERLKGVDSTLKIQPAKLEDSAVYLCASNNRGVNTEAFFGQGTRLTVV.